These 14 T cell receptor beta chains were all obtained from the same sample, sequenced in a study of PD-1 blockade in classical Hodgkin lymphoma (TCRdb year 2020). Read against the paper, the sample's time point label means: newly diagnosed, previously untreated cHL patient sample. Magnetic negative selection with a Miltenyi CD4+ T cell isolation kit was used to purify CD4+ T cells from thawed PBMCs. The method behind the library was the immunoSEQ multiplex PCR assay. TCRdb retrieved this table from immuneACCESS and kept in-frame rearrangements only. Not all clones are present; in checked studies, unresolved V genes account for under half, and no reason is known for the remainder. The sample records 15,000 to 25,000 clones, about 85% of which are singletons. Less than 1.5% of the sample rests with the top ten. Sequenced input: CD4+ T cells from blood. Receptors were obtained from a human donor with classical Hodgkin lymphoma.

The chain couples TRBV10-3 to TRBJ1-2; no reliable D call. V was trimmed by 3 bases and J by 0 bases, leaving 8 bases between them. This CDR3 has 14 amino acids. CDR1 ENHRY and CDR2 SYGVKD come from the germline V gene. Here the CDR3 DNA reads TGTGCCATCAGTGACCTCACTGCTAACTATGGCTACACCTTC. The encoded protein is CAISDLTANYGYTF.

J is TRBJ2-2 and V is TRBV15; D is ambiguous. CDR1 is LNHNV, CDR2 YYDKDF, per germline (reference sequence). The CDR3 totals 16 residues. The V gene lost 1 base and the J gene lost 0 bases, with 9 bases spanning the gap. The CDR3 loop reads CATSRVGPANTGELFF. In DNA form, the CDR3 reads TGTGCCACCAGCAGAGTAGGGCCCGCGAACACCGGGGAGCTGTTTTTT.

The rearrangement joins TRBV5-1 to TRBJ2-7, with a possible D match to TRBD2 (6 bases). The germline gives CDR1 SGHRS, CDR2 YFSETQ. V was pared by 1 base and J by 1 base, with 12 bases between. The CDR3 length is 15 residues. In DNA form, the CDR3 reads TGCGCCAGCAGCTTGTCCCTGGCGGGATCCTACGAGCAGTACTTC. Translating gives CASSLSLAGSYEQYF. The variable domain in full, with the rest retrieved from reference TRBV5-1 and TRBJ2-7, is KAGVTQTPRYLIKTRGQQVTLSCSPISGHRSVSWYQQTPGQGLQFLFEYFSETQRNKGNFPGRFSGRQFSNSRSEMNVSTLELGDSALYLCASSLSLAGSYEQYFGPGTRLTVT.

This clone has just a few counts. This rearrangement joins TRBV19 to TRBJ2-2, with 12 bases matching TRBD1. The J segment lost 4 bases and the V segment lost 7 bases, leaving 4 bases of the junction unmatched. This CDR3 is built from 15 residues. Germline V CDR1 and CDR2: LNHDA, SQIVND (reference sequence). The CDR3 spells CASIRGQGATGELFF. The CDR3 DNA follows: TGTGCCAGTATAAGGGGACAGGGGGCCACCGGGGAGCTGTTTTTT.

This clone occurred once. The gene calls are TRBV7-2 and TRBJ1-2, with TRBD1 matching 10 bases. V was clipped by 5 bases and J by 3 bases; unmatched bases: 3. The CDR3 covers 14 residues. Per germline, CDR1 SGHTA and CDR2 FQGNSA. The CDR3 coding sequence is TGTGCCAGCAGCCCCGGGACAGGGGACTATGGCTACACCTTC. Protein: CASSPGTGDYGYTF.

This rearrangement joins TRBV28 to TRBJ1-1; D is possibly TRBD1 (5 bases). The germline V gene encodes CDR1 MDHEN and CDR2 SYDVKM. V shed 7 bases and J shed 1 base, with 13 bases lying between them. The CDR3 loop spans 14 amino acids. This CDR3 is CASIRSGGNTEAFF. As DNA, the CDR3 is TGTGCCAGCATAAGGTCGGGGGGGAACACTGAAGCTTTCTTT.

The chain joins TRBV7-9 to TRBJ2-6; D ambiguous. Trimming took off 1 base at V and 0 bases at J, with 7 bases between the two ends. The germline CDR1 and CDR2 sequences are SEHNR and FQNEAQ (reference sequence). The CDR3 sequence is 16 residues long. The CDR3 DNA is TGTGCCAGCAGCTTAGAAGGATTCTCTGGGGCCAACGTCCTGACTTTC. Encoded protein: CASSLEGFSGANVLTF.

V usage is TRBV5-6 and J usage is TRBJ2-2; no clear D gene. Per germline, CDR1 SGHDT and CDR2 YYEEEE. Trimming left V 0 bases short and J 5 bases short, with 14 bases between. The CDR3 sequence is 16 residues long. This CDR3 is CASSLAPGTATGELFF. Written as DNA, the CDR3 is TGTGCCAGCAGCTTGGCCCCTGGAACAGCTACCGGGGAGCTGTTTTTT.

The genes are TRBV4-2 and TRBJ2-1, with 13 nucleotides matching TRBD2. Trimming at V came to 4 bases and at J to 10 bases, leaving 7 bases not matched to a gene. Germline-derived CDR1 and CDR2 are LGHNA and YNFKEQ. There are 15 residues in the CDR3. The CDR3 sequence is CASSRTSGRAKEQFF. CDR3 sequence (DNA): TGTGCCAGCAGCCGAACTAGCGGGAGGGCCAAGGAGCAGTTCTTC.

CDR3 in DNA: TGTGCCAGCAGTAGGATACTAGTTCCCAATGAGCAGTTCTTC. Protein sequence: CASSRILVPNEQFF. V usage is TRBV6-1 and J usage is TRBJ2-1; a possible D gene is TRBD2 (5 bases). Germline V lookup: CDR1 MNHNS, CDR2 SASEGT. V dropped 5 bases and J dropped 6 bases, with 14 bases sitting between them. There are 14 residues in the CDR3.

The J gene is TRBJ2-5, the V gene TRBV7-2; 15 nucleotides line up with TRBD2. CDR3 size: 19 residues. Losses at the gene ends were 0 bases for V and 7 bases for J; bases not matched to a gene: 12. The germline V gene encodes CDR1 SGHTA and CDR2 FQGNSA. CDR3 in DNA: TGTGCCAGCAGCTTAGCGCAGGGGACTAGCGGGAGGTTGAGCGGGACCCAGTACTTC. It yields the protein CASSLAQGTSGRLSGTQYF.

The CDR3 protein is CASSVGTGVGKLFF. Written as DNA, the CDR3 is TGTGCCAGCAGCGTGGGGACAGGGGTGGGAAAACTGTTTTTT. The chain recombines TRBV9 with TRBJ1-4; the match to TRBD1 covers 10 bases. Germline V gives CDR1 SGDLS, CDR2 YYNGEE. This CDR3 contains 14 residues. The junction had 5 bases not matched to a gene; V was cut back by 2 bases and J by 10 bases.

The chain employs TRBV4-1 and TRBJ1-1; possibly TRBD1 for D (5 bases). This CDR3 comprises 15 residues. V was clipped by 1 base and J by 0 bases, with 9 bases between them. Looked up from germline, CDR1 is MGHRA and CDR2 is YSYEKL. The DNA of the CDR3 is TGCGCCAGCAGCCAAGTAGGGGTCGTGAACACTGAAGCTTTCTTT. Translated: CASSQVGVVNTEAFF.

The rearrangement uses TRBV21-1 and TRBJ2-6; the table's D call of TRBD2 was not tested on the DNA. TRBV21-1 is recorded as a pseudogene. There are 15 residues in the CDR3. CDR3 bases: TGTGCCAGCAGCAAGGAGAGGGCTGGGGCCAACGTCCTGACTTTC. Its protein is CASSKERAGANVLTF.